Sequencing of this TCR beta chain was carried out in a study of blood T cell repertoires in COVID-19. The germline gives CDR1 SNHLY, CDR2 FYNNEI. V lost 4 bases to trimming and J lost 1 base, with 14 bases between them. The length of the CDR3 is 16 residues. Using immunoSEQ multiplex PCR, the repertoire was profiled, and TCRdb retains in-frame clones only, with some absent. The table shows fewer than 350,000 clones, with roughly 87% occurring only once. The material sequenced was PBMCs or T cells enriched from blood (not recorded which). The TCR comes from a woman between 40 and 55 years old who had recovered from COVID-19. The V gene is TRBV2, the J gene TRBJ2-1, with TRBD2 as a possible D gene (6 bases). CDR3 coding DNA: TGTGCCAGCAGTGCGGGGGAAGGTGGGTCCTACAATGAGCAGTTCTTC. Amino acids: CASSAGEGGSYNEQFF.